This TCR beta chain was recovered during a study of cytomegalovirus exposure and HLA in healthy donors. About this clone itself: Other DNA sequences in the sample encode the same CDR3.

This CDR3 has 12 amino acids. From germline, CDR1 is SGHNT and CDR2 YYREEE (reference sequence). V lost 4 bases, J lost 10 bases, and 3 bases stayed unmatched. Vbeta (60) and Jbeta (13) primers were used in the PCR. Assay: immunoSEQ multiplex PCR; the TCRdb copy retains only in-frame clones and omits some. In the table there are some 120,000 clones, over 65% of which are singletons. This chain joins TRBV5-4 and TRBJ2-1; 9 bases map to TRBD1. The sequencing sample was made of PBMCs. This receptor was taken from a man aged 40-55 years in good health and CMV-seropositive. The CDR3 protein is CASSQTGGEQFF. DNA of the CDR3: TGTGCCAGCAGCCAGACAGGGGGAGAGCAGTTCTTC.